This TCR beta chain stems from a study of T cell changes during pregnancy in multiple sclerosis. Here immunoSEQ multiplex PCR was the method, and the copy in TCRdb shows in-frame clones only, minus some. The sample comprises around 70,000 clones, 80% to 95% of which are singletons, and 1.5% to 2% rests with the top ten. V was pared by 2 bases and J by 5 bases, with 22 bases between. Looked up from germline, CDR1 is LNHDA and CDR2 is SQIVND (reference sequence). CDR3 length: 17 residues. This rearrangement joins TRBV19 to TRBJ2-7, with D perhaps matching TRBD2 (5 bases). The receptor's source is a female donor in good health, enrolled as a control in a pregnancy study. The sample consisted of peripheral blood, taken in the first trimester of pregnancy. The chain's CDR3 is CASSINFEIPQTNEQYF. CDR3 nucleotides: TGTGCCAGTAGTATAAACTTCGAGATTCCACAGACTAACGAGCAGTACTTC.